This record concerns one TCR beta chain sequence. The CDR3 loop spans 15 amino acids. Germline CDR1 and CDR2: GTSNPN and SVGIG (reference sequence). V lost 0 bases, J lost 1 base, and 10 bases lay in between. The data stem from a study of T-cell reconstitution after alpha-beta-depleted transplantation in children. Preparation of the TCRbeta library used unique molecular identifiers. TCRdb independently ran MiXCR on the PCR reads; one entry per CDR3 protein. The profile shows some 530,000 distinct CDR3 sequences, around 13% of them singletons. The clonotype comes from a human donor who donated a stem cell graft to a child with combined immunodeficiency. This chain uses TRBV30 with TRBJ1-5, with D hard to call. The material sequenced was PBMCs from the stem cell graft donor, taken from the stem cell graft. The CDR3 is CAWSVGPGSNQPQHF. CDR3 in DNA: TGTGCCTGGAGTGTAGGGCCTGGGAGCAATCAGCCCCAGCATTTT.